This T cell receptor beta chain comes out of a study of cytomegalovirus exposure and HLA in healthy donors. The study, taken as a whole, reports: Roughly uniform depth of sequencing across donors was assumed in presence/absence analyses. A later analysis linked about 17,000 TCR beta sequences to HLA alleles at 0.05 false discovery rate. A later look showed TCR association rates differing by HLA locus, highest for DRB1 and lowest for HLA-C. Indistinguishability led to the exclusion of some V segments, TRBV6-2 and TRBV6-3 included.

Trimming cost V 3 bases and J 2 bases; bases outside gene matches: 5. Germline V gene data show CDR1 as SGDLS and CDR2 as YYNGEE. The length of the CDR3 is 17 residues. Of note for this clone: No antigen is known for it.

Use of 60 Vbeta and 13 Jbeta primers characterized the PCR. Only in-frame clones appear in the TCRdb table, and some are missing; sequencing was by immunoSEQ multiplex PCR. Here the sample spans about 130,000 clones, about 69% being singletons. The TCR sequence derives from a man aged 30 to 39 in good health and CMV-seronegative. The material sequenced was PBMCs. The chain recombines TRBV9 with TRBJ2-1, with 13 bases lining up with TRBD2. CDR3: CASSETTSGRAYNEQFF. The DNA of the CDR3 is TGTGCCAGCAGCGAGACCACTAGCGGGAGGGCCTACAATGAGCAGTTCTTC.